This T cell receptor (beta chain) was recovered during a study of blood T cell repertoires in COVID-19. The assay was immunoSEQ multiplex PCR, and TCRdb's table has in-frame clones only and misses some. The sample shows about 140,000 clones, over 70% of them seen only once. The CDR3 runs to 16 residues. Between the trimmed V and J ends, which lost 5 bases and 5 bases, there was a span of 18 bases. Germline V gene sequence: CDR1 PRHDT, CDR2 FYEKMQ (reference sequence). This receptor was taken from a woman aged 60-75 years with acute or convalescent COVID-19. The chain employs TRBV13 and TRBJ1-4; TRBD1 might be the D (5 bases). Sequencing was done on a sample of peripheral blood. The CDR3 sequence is CASSRIIGVSNEKLFF. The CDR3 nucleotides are TGTGCCAGCAGCCGCATTATAGGGGTCTCGAATGAAAAACTGTTTTTT.